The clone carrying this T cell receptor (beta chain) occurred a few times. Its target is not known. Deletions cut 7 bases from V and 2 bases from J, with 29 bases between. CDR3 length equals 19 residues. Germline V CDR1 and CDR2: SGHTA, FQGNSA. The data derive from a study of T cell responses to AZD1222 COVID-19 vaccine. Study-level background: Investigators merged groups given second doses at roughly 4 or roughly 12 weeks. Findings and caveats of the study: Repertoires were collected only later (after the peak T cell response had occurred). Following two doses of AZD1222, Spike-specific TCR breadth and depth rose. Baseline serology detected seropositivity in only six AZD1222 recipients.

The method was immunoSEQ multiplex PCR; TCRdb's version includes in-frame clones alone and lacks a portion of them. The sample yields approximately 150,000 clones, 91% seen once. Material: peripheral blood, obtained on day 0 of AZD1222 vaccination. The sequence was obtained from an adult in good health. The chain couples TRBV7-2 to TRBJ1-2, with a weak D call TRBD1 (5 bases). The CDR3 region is CASTSDRRDGMILNYGYTF. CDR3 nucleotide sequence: TGTGCCAGCACCTCAGACCGCCGGGACGGAATGATATTGAACTATGGCTACACCTTC.